This T cell receptor beta chain emerged from a study of control samples from healthy donors and cancer patients. V lost 3 bases and J 10 bases, leaving 14 bases between the germline ends. Per germline, CDR1 SGHNT and CDR2 YYREEE (reference sequence). The CDR3 length is 13 residues. Libraries were prepared by immunoSEQ multiplex PCR; TCRdb keeps only in-frame clonotypes and omits some of them. This sample has 200,000 to 250,000 clones, with 85% to 95% found just once. The genes are TRBV5-4 and TRBJ2-1; tentative D call: TRBD1 (5 bases). Sequencing was performed on blood. The sequence derives from a man in his fifties in good health. The DNA for the CDR3 is TGTGCCAGCAGCTCTCAGGGTACCGGGGAGCAGTTCTTC. Encoded protein: CASSSQGTGEQFF.